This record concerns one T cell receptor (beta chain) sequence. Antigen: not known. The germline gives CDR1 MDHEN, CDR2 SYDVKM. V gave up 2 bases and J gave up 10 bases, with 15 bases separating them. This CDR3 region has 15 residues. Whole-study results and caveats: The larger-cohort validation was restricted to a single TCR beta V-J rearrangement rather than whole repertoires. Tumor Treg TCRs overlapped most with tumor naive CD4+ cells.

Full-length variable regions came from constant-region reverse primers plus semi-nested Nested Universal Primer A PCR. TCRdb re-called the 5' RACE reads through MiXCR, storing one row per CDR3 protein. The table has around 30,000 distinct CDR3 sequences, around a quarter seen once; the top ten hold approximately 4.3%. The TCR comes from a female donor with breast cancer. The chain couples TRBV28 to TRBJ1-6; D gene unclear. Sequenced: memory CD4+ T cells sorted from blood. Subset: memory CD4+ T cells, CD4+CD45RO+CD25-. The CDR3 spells CASSLLPSPRSPLHF. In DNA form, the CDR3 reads TGTGCCAGCAGTTTACTCCCGAGTCCCAGGTCACCCCTCCACTTT.